Below are 28 T cell receptor beta chains sequenced from a single sample in a study of response to subunit inactivated influenza vaccine (dated by TCRdb to 2017 to 2018). The library relied on RT-PCR. These reads were obtained on an Illumina HiSeq 2500. In TCRdb, the public reads were trimmed at Q25 with fastp and aligned with MiXCR, with productive beta chains retained. Every distinct CDR3 protein forms one entry, paired with its most common genes and DNA. Across this sample there are about 700,000 distinct CDR3 sequences, with approximately 15% seen only once. The top ten constitute 6.5% to 8.5% of the sample. The sequences come from PBMCs from blood, collected 14 days before vaccination. The receptor set was obtained from a man aged 50-60 years who received an inactivated influenza vaccine. Donor details come from another sample of the same person, matched by shared clones.

This clonotype came up a few times. In DNA form, the CDR3 reads TGTGCCAGTAGTCCCTGGGTGGAGAGCACAGATACGCAGTATTTT. Its translation: CASSPWVESTDTQYF. V and J are TRBV19 and TRBJ2-3; no definite D call. V lost 5 bases and J 0 bases, leaving 12 bases between the germline ends. CDR3 length equals 15 residues. Germline CDR1 reads LNHDA; CDR2 reads SQIVND (reference sequence).

The rearrangement uses TRBV29-1 and TRBJ2-1; D is unclear. In germline, CDR1 is SQVTM, CDR2 ANQGSEA. CDR3 length equals 15 residues. Trimming cost V 5 bases and J 0 bases, with 14 bases left between them. The CDR3 coding sequence is TGCAGCGTTCGGTCAGCGCTTAGCTCCTACAATGAGCAGTTCTTC. It specifies CSVRSALSSYNEQFF.

The sample holds a few counts of this clonotype. The chain joins TRBV27 to TRBJ2-7; no definite D call. The germline CDR1 and CDR2 sequences are MNHEY and SMNVEV (reference sequence). This CDR3 has 14 amino acids. V lost 3 bases to trimming and J lost 2 bases, with 11 bases between them. The CDR3 here is CASSFTLLPYEQYF. CDR3 in DNA: TGTGCCAGCAGTTTTACTCTTCTCCCCTACGAGCAGTACTTC.

The V gene is TRBV3-1, the J gene TRBJ1-2, with a weak D call TRBD1 (5 bases). The CDR3 has 12 amino acids. The germline V and J ends were trimmed by 1 base and 6 bases, with 6 bases remaining between them. The germline CDR1 and CDR2 sequences are LGHDT and YNNKEL (reference sequence). The CDR3 is CASSQVGDGYTF. CDR3 nucleotides: TGTGCCAGCAGCCAAGTGGGGGATGGCTACACCTTC.

This clonotype occurred a few times. This rearrangement joins TRBV11-1 to TRBJ2-1, with TRBD2 identical over 9 bases. The CDR3 consists of 15 residues. Germline CDR1 SGHAT, CDR2 FQDESV (reference sequence). V lost 5 bases and J lost 4; bases outside the gene matches: 6. CDR3 region: CASSRDGLAYNEQFF. CDR3 sequence (DNA): TGTGCCAGCAGCCGTGATGGACTAGCGTACAATGAGCAGTTCTTC.

At least ten counts were recorded for this clonotype. V usage is TRBV12-3 or TRBV12-4 and J usage is TRBJ2-1; 9 bases agree with TRBD2. With V trimmed by 3 bases and J by 9 bases, 12 bases remained unmatched. The CDR3 covers 16 residues. The CDR3 nucleotides read TGTGCCAGCAGTTTGGGGACGGCCGGACTAGCGCTTGAGCAGTTCTTC. Encoded protein: CASSLGTAGLALEQFF.

V usage is TRBV10-3 and J usage is TRBJ2-7; 7 positions match TRBD2. The CDR3 is 15 residues long. The V gene end was trimmed by 3 bases and the J gene end by 2 bases; junction bases not matched to a gene: 7. Germline V gene lookup returns CDR1 ENHRY and CDR2 SYGVKD. The CDR3 loop is CAISDPSGTTYEQYF. The CDR3 nucleotides read TGTGCCATCAGTGATCCTAGCGGAACTACCTACGAGCAGTACTTC.

This chain joins TRBV7-8 and TRBJ1-5, with TRBD1 as a possible D gene (6 bases). This CDR3 region has 15 residues. CDR1 and CDR2 from the germline V gene are SGHVS and FQNEAQ. Trimming removed 8 bases from V and 2 bases from J, with 16 bases in between. The CDR3 reads CASAPGGRGNQPQHF. CDR3 DNA: TGTGCCAGCGCGCCGGGGGGGCGCGGCAATCAGCCCCAGCATTTT.

This clonotype has more than one count but fewer than ten. This chain connects TRBV7-9 to TRBJ2-3, with 8 bases matching TRBD2. CDR3 length: 15 residues. V was clipped by 7 bases and J by 4 bases; unmatched bases: 10. Germline CDR1 SEHNR, CDR2 FQNEAQ (reference sequence). CDR3 DNA: TGTGCCAGCACCGGGCGGGGGGCTCTTTCAGATACGCAGTATTTT. Protein sequence: CASTGRGALSDTQYF.

The chain recombines TRBV9 with TRBJ2-7; tentative D call: TRBD2 (7 bases). With 4 bases removed from V and 2 bases from J, the gap between germline ends came to 16 bases. The CDR3 contains 15 residues. CDR1 and CDR2 (germline): SGDLS, YYNGEE. The CDR3 nucleotides read TGTGCCAGCAGCCCCGTGGGGGGGGGGCCCTACGAGCAGTACTTC. It encodes CASSPVGGGPYEQYF.

This clonotype was found many times. The chain uses TRBV7-2 and TRBJ2-7; maybe TRBD1 (5 bases). Germline values: CDR1 SGHTA, CDR2 FQGNSA. V lost 5 bases and J lost 4, with 12 bases in between. There are 13 residues in the CDR3. CDR3 region: CASSPVQGYEQYF. Here the CDR3 DNA reads TGTGCCAGCAGCCCCGTTCAGGGTTACGAGCAGTACTTC. The full variable domain, its missing parts supplied by reference TRBV7-2 and TRBJ2-7, is GAGVSQSPSNKVTEKGKDVELRCDPISGHTALYWYRQSLGQGLEFLIYFQGNSAPDKSGLPSDRFSAERTGGSVSTLTIQRTQQEDSAVYLCASSPVQGYEQYFGPGTRLTVT.

This sequence joins TRBV28 and TRBJ2-7; the match to TRBD2 covers 10 bases. The CDR3 length is 16 residues. The germline V gene has CDR1 MDHEN and CDR2 SYDVKM. V lost 2 bases to trimming and J lost 2 bases; unmatched junction nucleotides: 6. The CDR3 coding sequence is TGTGCCAGCAGTTTAGAGGCTAGCGGGGGAACCTACGAGCAGTACTTC. Translated: CASSLEASGGTYEQYF.

This clonotype was detected many times. This rearrangement joins TRBV3-1 to TRBJ2-1; 8 bases are a match to TRBD2. Germline lookup yields CDR1 LGHDT and CDR2 YNNKEL (reference sequence). The CDR3 extends over 17 amino acids. After removal of 3 bases from V and 4 bases from J, the junction contained 11 bases not matched to a gene. In nucleotides, the CDR3 is TGTGCCAGCAGCCAGCCCCGGGGGGGGGACTTATACAATGAGCAGTTCTTC. It codes for CASSQPRGGDLYNEQFF.

The gene calls are TRBV18 and TRBJ2-3; 12 nucleotides align to TRBD1. From germline, CDR1 is KGHSH and CDR2 LQKENI. The length of the CDR3 is 15 residues. With 5 bases clipped from V and 6 bases from J, the junction kept 6 bases outside the gene matches. CDR3 protein: CASSGPGQGADTQYF. Written as DNA, the CDR3 is TGTGCCAGCTCAGGACCGGGACAGGGGGCTGATACGCAGTATTTT.

The J gene is TRBJ2-5, the V gene TRBV6-1, with D perhaps matching TRBD2 (7 bases). Germline V gives CDR1 MNHNS, CDR2 SASEGT. The CDR3 sequence is 15 residues long. Trimming took 0 bases from V and 5 from J, leaving 13 bases between them. The chain's CDR3 is CASSEAQGRGETQYF. CDR3 bases: TGTGCCAGCAGTGAAGCTCAGGGGAGGGGGGAGACCCAGTACTTC.

This clonotype was counted only a few times. CDR3 nucleotide sequence: TGTGCCAGCAGCGAACGACTCAGCGGGAGCACAGATACGCAGTATTTT. Translation gives CASSERLSGSTDTQYF. The chain is built from TRBV9 and TRBJ2-3; the D gene is possibly TRBD2 (6 bases). Trimming removed 3 bases from V and 0 bases from J, with 14 bases in between. Germline V gene lookup returns CDR1 SGDLS and CDR2 YYNGEE. This CDR3 is built from 16 residues.

V and J are TRBV10-3 and TRBJ1-6; D gene unclear. Germline assignment: CDR1 ENHRY and CDR2 SYGVKD. Trimming cost V 4 bases and J 0 bases, with 7 bases left between them. The CDR3 consists of 15 residues. The CDR3 DNA reads TGTGCCATCAGTGCTAGCCTCTCCTATAATTCACCCCTCCACTTT. Translation gives CAISASLSYNSPLHF.

The chain links TRBV9 to TRBJ2-1, with 8 bases fitting TRBD2. The CDR3 is 16 residues long. Germline trimming cut 3 bases from V and 0 bases from J; bases unmatched to any gene: 5. Germline V gives CDR1 SGDLS, CDR2 YYNGEE. Here the CDR3 DNA reads TGTGCCAGCAGCGGTCCCAGCGGGAGCTCCTACAATGAGCAGTTCTTC. This sequence encodes CASSGPSGSSYNEQFF.

In this sample, this clonotype turned up a few times. The chain has TRBV4-1 and TRBJ1-1; D perhaps matches TRBD1 (6 bases). This CDR3 is 14 amino acids long. V lost 2 bases and J lost 8, with 15 bases in between. Germline lookup yields CDR1 MGHRA and CDR2 YSYEKL. The CDR3 reads CASSQSPKQGEAFF. CDR3 nucleotides: TGCGCCAGCAGCCAATCCCCAAAACAGGGAGAAGCTTTCTTT.

As concerns this clonotype: The junction shows a germline mismatch at one end, possibly a read error. The gene calls are TRBV10-3 and TRBJ1-2; TRBD1 agrees at 9 bases. The germline gives CDR1 ENHRY, CDR2 SYGVKD. This CDR3 comprises 17 residues. The CDR3 coding sequence is TGTGCCACCAGTGAGGGGCCCCGGACAGGGGATAACTATGGCTACATCTTC. Its translation: CATSEGPRTGDNYGYIF.

The CDR3: CSARPGGGTGELFF. The CDR3 DNA is TGCAGCGCCCGGCCTGGGGGTGGCACCGGGGAGCTGTTTTTT. The chain has TRBV29-1 and TRBJ2-2, with D perhaps assigned TRBD1 or TRBD2 (5 bases each). CDR1 and CDR2 from the germline V gene are SQVTM and ANQGSEA. Trimming cost V 7 bases and J 4 bases, with 16 bases left between them. The CDR3 length is 14 residues.

In its sample, this clonotype was seen a few times. The rearrangement uses TRBV28 and TRBJ2-7; D is possibly TRBD1 (6 bases). In germline, CDR1 is MDHEN, CDR2 SYDVKM. CDR3 length: 14 residues. V was cut by 5 bases and J by 5 bases, with 16 bases left in between. CDR3 DNA sequence: TGTGCCAGCAGTCCGACAATGACAGGCCACGAGCAGTACTTC. The encoded protein is CASSPTMTGHEQYF.

The sample holds many counts of this clonotype. The rearrangement uses TRBV20-1 and TRBJ2-5; D may be TRBD2 (6 bases). V was trimmed by 0 bases and J by 5 bases, leaving 19 bases between them. The CDR3 length is 16 residues. Germline CDR1 is DFQATT and CDR2 is SNEGSKA (reference sequence). The CDR3 reads CSARDTRGTYMETQYF. CDR3 sequence (DNA): TGCAGTGCTAGAGATACCCGCGGGACTTATATGGAGACCCAGTACTTC.

This clonotype was recorded a few times. The chain is built from TRBV14 and TRBJ2-1; no definite D call. Germline CDR1 is SGHDN and CDR2 is FVKESK. The CDR3 totals 16 residues. V was clipped by 3 bases and J by 0 bases, with 12 bases between them. CDR3 DNA: TGTGCCAGCAGCCACGTATTAGGCCTCTCCTACAATGAGCAGTTCTTC. As protein: CASSHVLGLSYNEQFF.

The chain couples TRBV20-1 to TRBJ2-7, with 7 bases aligning to TRBD1. V dropped 3 bases and J dropped 2; count of bases not matched to a gene: 10. This CDR3 comprises 15 residues. Germline CDR1 is DFQATT and CDR2 is SNEGSKA (reference sequence). The CDR3 region has the DNA TGCAGTGCTAGGTTGAGCCGGGACAGAACCTACGAGCAGTACTTC. Encoded protein: CSARLSRDRTYEQYF.

This clonotype was seen many times. This sequence joins TRBV20-1 and TRBJ1-1, with a possible D match to TRBD1 (5 bases). The V end lost 8 bases, the J end lost 5 bases, and 9 bases lay between the germline ends. The germline V gene encodes CDR1 DFQATT and CDR2 SNEGSKA (reference sequence). The CDR3 length is 10 residues. The CDR3 spells CSLRGTEAFF. The CDR3 nucleotides read TGCAGTCTACGGGGGACTGAAGCTTTCTTT.

In its sample, this clonotype was seen many times. The chain recombines TRBV2 with TRBJ2-1; 10 bases align to TRBD2. CDR1 and CDR2 (germline): SNHLY, FYNNEI. V shed 6 bases and J 4 bases; nucleotides not matched to a gene: 6. CDR3 size: 15 residues. The CDR3 DNA is TGTGCCAGCAGATTAACTAGCGGGGCGTACAATGAGCAGTTCTTC. It specifies CASRLTSGAYNEQFF.

This clonotype showed up many times. The chain has TRBV7-9 and TRBJ2-7; D remains ambiguous. Germline-derived CDR1 and CDR2 are SEHNR and FQNEAQ (reference sequence). This CDR3 region has 15 residues. Trimming took off 5 bases at V and 5 bases at J, with 19 bases between the two ends. The CDR3 spells CASSSPSGRRHEQYF. The CDR3 DNA follows: TGTGCCAGCAGCAGTCCTTCCGGGCGCCGCCACGAGCAGTACTTC.